This TCR beta chain was sequenced during a study of beta chain features in type 1 diabetes. Study-level findings and limits: VDJ junctions from patients with type 1 diabetes contained fewer insertions and more deletions. The question left open here concerned HLA type influencing TCRB rearrangement. When Type 1 diabetes patients were examined, their TCRB CDR3s proved moderately but significantly shorter in all four CD4+ subsets.

CD45RO/CCR7/CD25/CD127/CD95/CD27 separated CD4+ naive, central memory, regulatory and stem cell-like memory cells by sorting. Germline V CDR1 and CDR2: SGDLS, YYNGEE. CDR3 length: 14 amino acids. Trimming pared 4 bases from V and 0 bases from J, leaving 8 bases between. Since all of the isolated RNA was reverse transcribed, expressed TCRB transcripts were what got sequenced. Measured with immunoSEQ multiplex PCR; TCRdb has only the in-frame clones, and not every one. The repertoire holds 280,000 or so clones, with approximately 16% as singletons. This clone was observed a handful of times. Its target is unknown.

Sequences were obtained from naive CD4+ T cells from blood. The V and J genes are TRBV9 and TRBJ2-1; D ambiguous. This TCR was sampled from a young man with type 1 diabetes. The CDR3 DNA is TGTGCCAGCAGCCCCGCCAGCTCCTACAATGAGCAGTTCTTC. Translation gives CASSPASSYNEQFF.